The 15 T cell receptor beta chains below were found in one sample sequenced in a study of tumor T cells in aggressive B-cell lymphoma. Generated by immunoSEQ multiplex PCR, the TCRdb table keeps only in-frame clones and is missing some. The table records about 930 clones, approximately 80% of them present only once. Sequencing was carried out using tumor tissue. The receptors come from an adult with diffuse large B cell lymphoma.

This chain joins TRBV5-5 and TRBJ1-2; tentative D call: TRBD1 (5 bases). CDR1 is SGHKS and CDR2 is YYEKEE in the germline V gene (reference sequence). This CDR3 spans 13 amino acids. V lost 0 bases to trimming and J lost 7 bases, with 10 bases between them. This CDR3 reads CASSLADRPGYTF. CDR3 DNA: TGTGCCAGCAGCTTGGCAGACAGACCTGGCTACACCTTC.

V gene TRBV11-1 combines with J gene TRBJ1-2; TRBD1 matches at 8 bases. The germline CDR1 and CDR2 sequences are SGHAT and FQDESV (reference sequence). V was pared by 5 bases and J by 6 bases, with 11 bases of the junction left unmatched. The CDR3 is made up of 15 amino acids. For the CDR3, the DNA is TGTGCCAGCAGCACCCAGACAGGGGTGATGGATGGCTACACCTTC. Translated: CASSTQTGVMDGYTF.

The chain links TRBV5-1 to TRBJ1-1; tentatively, D is TRBD1 (6 bases). The length of the CDR3 is 16 residues. Germline values: CDR1 SGHRS, CDR2 YFSETQ. Trimming took off 0 bases at V and 0 bases at J, with 12 bases between the two ends. The CDR3 region is CASSLETGVMNTEAFF. The CDR3 DNA reads as TGCGCCAGCAGCTTGGAGACAGGAGTGATGAACACTGAAGCTTTCTTT.

A word on this clone: The junction and the germline gene differ at one end; a read error may be behind it. CDR3 sequence: CASSISGGASEEVF. CDR3 nucleotide sequence: TGTGCCAGTAGTATATCAGGTGGCGCCTCGGAGGAGGTCTTC. The chain carries TRBV19 and TRBJ2-1; a possible D gene is TRBD2 (5 bases). The germline V gene encodes CDR1 LNHDA and CDR2 SQIVND (reference sequence). The length of the CDR3 is 14 residues. The full variable domain, its missing parts supplied by reference TRBV19 and TRBJ2-1, is DGGITQSPKYLFRKEGQNVTLSCEQNLNHDAMYWYRQDPGQGLRLIYYSQIVNDFQKGDIAEGYSVSREKKESFPLTVTSAQKNPTAFYLCASSISGGASEEVFGPGTRLTVL.

The chain links TRBV6-1 to TRBJ1-4; TRBD1 might be the D (6 bases). Germline lookup yields CDR1 MNHNS and CDR2 SASEGT. V was clipped by 6 bases and J by 4 bases, with 12 bases between them. The length of the CDR3 is 14 residues. CDR3 residues: CASRFRDINEKLFF. In nucleotides, the CDR3 is TGTGCCAGCAGATTCCGGGACATTAATGAAAAACTGTTTTTT.

This chain connects TRBV18 to TRBJ2-7, with unresolved D. The V and J ends lost 0 bases and 8 bases respectively, with 17 bases between them. Germline V CDR1 and CDR2: KGHSH, LQKENI. The CDR3 length is 15 residues. CDR3 region: CASSPPTPDRVKQYF. DNA of the CDR3: TGTGCCAGCTCACCACCGACTCCAGACCGGGTTAAGCAGTACTTC. Variable domain in full (rest from reference TRBV18 and TRBJ2-7): NAGVMQNPRHLVRRRGQEARLRCSPMKGHSHVYWYRQLPEEGLKFMVYLQKENIIDESGMPKERFSAEFPKEGPSILRIQQVVRGDSAAYFCASSPPTPDRVKQYFGPGTRLTVT.

This chain links TRBV9 with TRBJ2-1; D is unresolved. This CDR3 spans 13 amino acids. Germline values: CDR1 SGDLS, CDR2 YYNGEE. V shed 0 bases and J shed 7 bases, with 8 bases lying between them. The CDR3 sequence is CASSVGAENEQFF. The CDR3 DNA follows: TGTGCCAGCAGCGTAGGGGCTGAGAATGAGCAGTTCTTC.

The J gene is TRBJ1-5, the V gene TRBV9; 7 nucleotides align to TRBD1. The CDR3 contains 15 residues. V trimming: 4 bases; J trimming: 1 base; junction bases outside the gene matches: 5. Germline V gene lookup returns CDR1 SGDLS and CDR2 YYNGEE. The CDR3 bases are TGTGCCAGCAGCTCCACAGGGGACAGCAATCAGCCCCAGCATTTT. Residues: CASSSTGDSNQPQHF.

This clone was seen only once. The chain links TRBV10-3 to TRBJ2-1, with 7 bases matching TRBD2. V dropped 0 bases and J dropped 0; count of bases not matched to a gene: 17. The CDR3 extends over 21 amino acids. Germline CDR1 is ENHRY and CDR2 is SYGVKD. The CDR3 reads CAISESVGRAGRQSSYNEQFF. The CDR3 DNA reads TGTGCCATCAGTGAGTCTGTCGGCCGAGCGGGGCGTCAAAGCTCCTACAATGAGCAGTTCTTC.

This clone has a handful of counts. The rearrangement uses TRBV9 and TRBJ2-2; the match to TRBD1 covers 7 bases. V shed 1 base and J 5 bases; nucleotides not matched to a gene: 5. Looked up from germline, CDR1 is SGDLS and CDR2 is YYNGEE. CDR3 length equals 15 residues. The CDR3 bases are TGTGCCAGCAGCGTACAGACAGGGCCTACCGGGGAGCTGTTTTTT. Translating gives CASSVQTGPTGELFF.

The chain links TRBV4-3 to TRBJ2-2; tentative D call: TRBD1 (6 bases). Germline lookup yields CDR1 LGHNA and CDR2 YSLEER. CDR3 length: 16 amino acids. V gave up 4 bases and J gave up 1 base, with 13 bases separating them. Here the CDR3 reads CASSPDPGQNTGELFF. Written as DNA, the CDR3 is TGCGCCAGCAGCCCAGACCCGGGACAGAACACCGGGGAGCTGTTTTTT.

This chain joins TRBV30 and TRBJ1-1; D unclear. The CDR3 is 14 residues long. Trimming shortened V by 2 bases and J by 4 bases, and 14 bases separated the two germline ends. Germline loops: CDR1 GTSNPN, CDR2 SVGIG (reference sequence). CDR3 loop: CAWSHPGRRTEAFF. The CDR3 DNA reads TGTGCCTGGAGTCACCCCGGGAGGCGCACTGAAGCTTTCTTT.

V usage is TRBV11-1 and J usage is TRBJ1-2, with D perhaps matching TRBD1 (6 bases). The CDR3 runs 13 residues. Germline V lookup: CDR1 SGHAT, CDR2 FQDESV (reference sequence). The germline V and J ends were trimmed by 5 bases and 8 bases, with 15 bases remaining between them. CDR3 nucleotide sequence: TGTGCCAGCAGCCTCCAAGCGGGGGGCGGCTACACCTTC. As protein: CASSLQAGGGYTF. Supplemented by reference TRBV11-1 and TRBJ1-2, the full variable domain reads EAEVAQSPRYKITEKSQAVAFWCDPISGHATLYWYRQILGQGPELLVQFQDESVVDDSQLPKDRFSAERLKGVDSTLKIQPAELGDSAMYLCASSLQAGGGYTFGSGTRLTVV.

J is TRBJ1-4 and V is TRBV11-1; possible D gene TRBD1, 6 bases. Germline assignment: CDR1 SGHAT and CDR2 FQDESV (reference sequence). The CDR3 totals 14 residues. The V end was cut by 2 bases, the J end by 7 bases, with 11 bases between. CDR3: CASSLQGRGEKLFF. The CDR3 region has the DNA TGTGCCAGCAGCTTACAGGGGAGAGGTGAAAAACTGTTTTTT.

The chain combines TRBV11-1 with TRBJ1-2; TRBD1 aligns across 10 bases. The J segment lost 3 bases and the V segment lost 4 bases, leaving 2 bases of the junction unmatched. Looked up from germline, CDR1 is SGHAT and CDR2 is FQDESV (reference sequence). This CDR3 has 14 amino acids. Here the CDR3 reads CASSSGQGDYGYTF. The CDR3, as DNA: TGTGCCAGCAGCTCCGGACAGGGGGACTATGGCTACACCTTC.